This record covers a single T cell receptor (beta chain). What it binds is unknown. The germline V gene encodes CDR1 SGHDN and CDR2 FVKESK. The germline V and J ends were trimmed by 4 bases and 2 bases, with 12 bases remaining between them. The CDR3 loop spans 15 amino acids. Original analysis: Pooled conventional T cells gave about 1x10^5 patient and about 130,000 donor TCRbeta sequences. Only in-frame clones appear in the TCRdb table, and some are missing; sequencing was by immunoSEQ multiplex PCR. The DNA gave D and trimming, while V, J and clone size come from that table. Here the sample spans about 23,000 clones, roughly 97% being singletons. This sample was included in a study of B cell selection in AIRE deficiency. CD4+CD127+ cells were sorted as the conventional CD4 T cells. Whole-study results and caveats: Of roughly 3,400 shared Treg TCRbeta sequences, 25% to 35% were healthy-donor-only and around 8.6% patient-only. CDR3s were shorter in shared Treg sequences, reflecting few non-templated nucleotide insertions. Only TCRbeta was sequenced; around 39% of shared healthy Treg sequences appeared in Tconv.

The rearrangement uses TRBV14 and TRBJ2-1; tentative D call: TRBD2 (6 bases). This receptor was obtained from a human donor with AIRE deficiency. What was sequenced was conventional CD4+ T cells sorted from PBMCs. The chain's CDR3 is CASSRLAEAYNEQFF. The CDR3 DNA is TGTGCCAGCAGCCGCTTAGCGGAAGCCTACAATGAGCAGTTCTTC.